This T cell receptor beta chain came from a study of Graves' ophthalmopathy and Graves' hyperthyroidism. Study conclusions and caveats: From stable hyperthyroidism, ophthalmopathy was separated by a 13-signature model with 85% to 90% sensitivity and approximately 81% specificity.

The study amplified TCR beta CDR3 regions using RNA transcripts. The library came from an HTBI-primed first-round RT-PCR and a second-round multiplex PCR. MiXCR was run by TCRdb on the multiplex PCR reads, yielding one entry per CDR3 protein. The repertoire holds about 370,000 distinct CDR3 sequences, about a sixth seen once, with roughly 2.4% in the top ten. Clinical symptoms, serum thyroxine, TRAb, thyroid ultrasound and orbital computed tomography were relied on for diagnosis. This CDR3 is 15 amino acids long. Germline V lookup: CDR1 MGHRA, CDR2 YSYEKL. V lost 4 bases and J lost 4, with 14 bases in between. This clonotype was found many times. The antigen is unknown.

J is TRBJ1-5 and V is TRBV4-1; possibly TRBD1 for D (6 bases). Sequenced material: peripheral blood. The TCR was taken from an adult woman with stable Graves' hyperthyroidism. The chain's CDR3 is CASSPGTPLNQPQHF. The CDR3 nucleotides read TGCGCCAGCAGCCCCGGGACACCATTAAATCAGCCCCAGCATTTT.